This passage covers 2 T cell receptor beta chains from one sample sequenced in a study of blood T cell repertoires in COVID-19 (TCRdb year 2020). Libraries were built with the immunoSEQ multiplex PCR assay. TCRdb mirrors the immuneACCESS table, restricted to in-frame sequences. Some clones are absent from its copies; in checked studies, under half trace to an unresolved V gene, and the reason for the others is unknown. The sample includes roughly 99,000 clones, with 80% to 85% observed a single time. Together, the top ten hold about 4% of the sample. Sequenced: peripheral blood. Every receptor here comes from a human donor in a cohort sampled during active COVID-19.

The genes are TRBV10-3 and TRBJ2-7, with D possibly being TRBD1 (5 bases). V lost 8 bases, J lost 4 bases, and 15 bases lay in between. The CDR3 runs 13 residues. Germline CDR1 and CDR2: ENHRY and SYGVKD. The CDR3 nucleotides are TGTGCCATCGGGGCGGCGGATGGGTACGAGCAGTACTTC. It encodes CAIGAADGYEQYF.

The gene calls are TRBV27 and TRBJ1-1; D perhaps matches TRBD1 (6 bases). Germline lookup yields CDR1 MNHEY and CDR2 SMNVEV (reference sequence). V lost 2 bases, J lost 6 bases, and 16 bases lay in between. The CDR3 extends over 15 amino acids. The CDR3 DNA sequence: TGTGCCAGCAGTTTAGTTCTAACTAAGGGGGCTGAAGCTTTCTTT. Translating it yields CASSLVLTKGAEAFF.